This record covers a single T cell receptor beta chain. The sample comes from a study of shared clonotypes between healthy human individuals. V lost 6 bases to trimming and J lost 8 bases; unmatched junction nucleotides: 11. Germline CDR1 MNHNS, CDR2 SASEGT. The CDR3 has 15 residues. Libraries were prepared by immunoSEQ multiplex PCR; TCRdb keeps only in-frame clonotypes and omits some of them. This repertoire shows about 980,000 clones, around three quarters found once; its top ten account for about 1.5%. The receptor was derived from a man younger than 30 in good health. The chain couples TRBV6-1 to TRBJ1-2, with 11 bases lining up with TRBD1. Sequencing input: memory CD4+ T cells sorted from blood. Subset in this sample: CD45RA-negative fraction. The CDR3 is CASRNTGTGGEGYTF. The CDR3 nucleotides are TGTGCCAGCAGAAATACCGGGACAGGGGGTGAGGGCTACACCTTC.